Shown below are 18 T cell receptor beta chains from a single sample sequenced in a study of PD-L1 blockade in urothelial cancer. Here immunoSEQ multiplex PCR was the method, and the copy in TCRdb shows in-frame clones only, minus some. Seen here are tens of thousands of clones, about 82% observed once, and the top ten hold less than 3.5%. The sample here was PBMCs, taken around atezolizumab (anti-PD-L1) treatment. The receptors come from a man between 45 and 60 years old with urothelial cancer.

V gene TRBV11-3 combines with J gene TRBJ1-3; 9 nucleotides agree with TRBD1. This CDR3 comprises 14 residues. CDR1 is SGHNT, CDR2 YENEEA, per germline. The V and J ends lost 5 bases and 5 bases, in that order; junction bases with no gene match: 4. CDR3 region: CASSQGTGRNTIYF. CDR3 DNA: TGTGCCAGCAGCCAAGGGACAGGGAGAAACACCATATATTTT.

The chain joins TRBV14 to TRBJ1-1; weak D call: TRBD1 (5 bases). V was cut by 1 base and J by 0 bases, with 6 bases left in between. Per germline, CDR1 SGHDN and CDR2 FVKESK. The CDR3 length is 14 residues. This CDR3 is CASSQAGVNTEAFF. The CDR3, as DNA: TGTGCCAGCAGCCAAGCGGGGGTGAACACTGAAGCTTTCTTT.

The chain uses TRBV2 and TRBJ1-4; the match to TRBD1 covers 7 bases. Germline-derived CDR1 and CDR2 are SNHLY and FYNNEI. This CDR3 is 14 amino acids long. Trimming cost V 6 bases and J 8 bases; bases outside gene matches: 9. The CDR3 protein is CASRPTGRWEKLFF. The DNA of the CDR3 is TGTGCCAGCAGGCCGACAGGGAGGTGGGAAAAACTGTTTTTT.

The chain combines TRBV18 with TRBJ2-7; 7 bases agree with TRBD1. This CDR3 spans 15 amino acids. With 3 bases clipped from V and 5 bases from J, the junction kept 10 bases outside the gene matches. Germline-derived CDR1 and CDR2 are KGHSH and LQKENI. The CDR3 coding sequence is TGTGCCAGCTCACCCCCTTCCCGACAGGGTAACGAGCAGTACTTC. Amino acid sequence: CASSPPSRQGNEQYF.

This sequence joins TRBV7-9 and TRBJ2-5; 7 positions agree with TRBD2. Germline trimming cut 4 bases from V and 7 bases from J; bases unmatched to any gene: 0. This CDR3 region has 11 residues. CDR1 SEHNR and CDR2 FQNEAQ come from the germline V gene (reference sequence). The CDR3, as DNA: TGTGCCAGCAGCTGGGGGGGGACCCAGTACTTC. Protein sequence: CASSWGGTQYF.

The rearrangement joins TRBV30 to TRBJ2-2, with TRBD2 identical over 7 bases. Trimming cost V 3 bases and J 8 bases; bases outside gene matches: 3. This CDR3 spans 12 amino acids. Germline assignment: CDR1 GTSNPN and CDR2 SVGIG (reference sequence). This CDR3 is CAWRGGTGELFF. CDR3 nucleotides: TGTGCCTGGAGGGGGGGGACGGGGGAGCTGTTTTTT. The complete variable domain, with remaining parts taken from reference TRBV30 and TRBJ2-2, reads SQTIHQWPATLVQPVGSPLSLECTVEGTSNPNLYWYRQAAGRGLQLLFYSVGIGQISSEVPQNLSASRPQDRQFILSSKKLLLSDSGFYLCAWRGGTGELFFGEGSRLTVL.

The chain links TRBV5-1 to TRBJ2-3, with 8 nucleotides matching TRBD2. The germline V gene encodes CDR1 SGHRS and CDR2 YFSETQ. The CDR3 covers 14 residues. J lost 4 bases, V lost 4 bases, and 5 bases had no gene match. The DNA for the CDR3 is TGCGCCAGCAGCGAAGCGGGAGTACCAGATACGCAGTATTTT. It yields the protein CASSEAGVPDTQYF.

V and J are TRBV27 and TRBJ1-5; D is unclear. The germline V and J ends were trimmed by 1 base and 3 bases, with 7 bases remaining between them. The CDR3 runs to 14 residues. Germline CDR1 reads MNHEY; CDR2 reads SMNVEV (reference sequence). The DNA for the CDR3 is TGTGCCAGCAGTTTATACGCGCACAATCAGCCCCAGCATTTT. This sequence encodes CASSLYAHNQPQHF.

This clone was counted a single time. The rearrangement uses TRBV2 and TRBJ1-1; possibly TRBD1 for D (5 bases). The CDR3 consists of 13 residues. V gave up 7 bases and J gave up 4 bases, with 13 bases separating them. Germline CDR1 is SNHLY and CDR2 is FYNNEI. CDR3 region: CASTGGRATEAFF. The CDR3 DNA follows: TGTGCCAGCACTGGTGGCAGGGCCACTGAAGCTTTCTTT. Variable domain in full (rest from reference TRBV2 and TRBJ1-1): EPEVTQTPSHQVTQMGQEVILRCVPISNHLYFYWYRQILGQKVEFLVSFYNNEISEKSEIFDDQFSVERPDGSNFTLKIRSTKLEDSAMYFCASTGGRATEAFFGQGTRLTVV.

This rearrangement joins TRBV6-1 to TRBJ2-3, with D maybe TRBD1 (5 bases). V was cut by 4 bases and J by 1 base, with 15 bases left in between. CDR3 length equals 16 residues. Germline values: CDR1 MNHNS, CDR2 SASEGT. CDR3 bases: TGTGCCAGCAGTGCCCTCCGGACACAACGCACAGATACGCAGTATTTT. Its protein is CASSALRTQRTDTQYF.

V gene TRBV28 combines with J gene TRBJ2-7; TRBD2 matches 14 bases. Per the germline V gene, CDR1 is MDHEN and CDR2 is SYDVKM. V was pared by 11 bases and J by 5 bases, with 14 bases of the junction left unmatched. The CDR3 has 16 residues. The CDR3 here is CAGFLRRLAGGHEQYF. The CDR3, as DNA: TGTGCCGGGTTTCTGAGGAGACTAGCGGGAGGGCACGAGCAGTACTTC.

CDR3 DNA sequence: TGTGCCAGCAGCGTGGGACAGCGTTCCTACGAGCAGTACTTC. It is translated as CASSVGQRSYEQYF. The rearrangement uses TRBV9 and TRBJ2-7; TRBD1 agrees at 7 bases. The germline gives CDR1 SGDLS, CDR2 YYNGEE. The length of the CDR3 is 14 residues. V lost 2 bases and J lost 1; bases outside the gene matches: 3.

The chain carries TRBV28 and TRBJ2-7; the D gene is possibly TRBD2 (5 bases). The CDR3 is made up of 16 amino acids. With 3 bases removed from V and 5 bases from J, the gap between germline ends came to 20 bases. Germline CDR1 is MDHEN and CDR2 is SYDVKM. CDR3 sequence reads: CASSLAPKVYGDEQYF. In nucleotides, the CDR3 is TGTGCCAGCAGTTTGGCCCCCAAGGTATACGGGGACGAGCAGTACTTC. The variable domain in full, completed from reference TRBV28 and TRBJ2-7, reads DVKVTQSSRYLVKRTGEKVFLECVQDMDHENMFWYRQDPGLGLRLIYFSYDVKMKEKGDIPEGYSVSREKKERFSLILESASTNQTSMYLCASSLAPKVYGDEQYFGPGTRLTVT.

In its sample, this clone was seen a few times. The gene calls are TRBV27 and TRBJ2-7; the D is unclear. CDR3 length: 13 residues. Per germline, CDR1 MNHEY and CDR2 SMNVEV (reference sequence). V lost 4 bases and J 3 bases, leaving 10 bases between the germline ends. In nucleotides, the CDR3 is TGTGCCAGCAGTTCCTACCGGTACTACGAGCAGTACTTC. This encodes CASSSYRYYEQYF.

The chain is built from TRBV7-9 and TRBJ2-7; 8 positions match TRBD1. CDR1 and CDR2 (germline): SEHNR, FQNEAQ (reference sequence). The CDR3 is 15 residues long. Trimming cost V 1 base and J 2 bases; bases outside gene matches: 4. The CDR3 DNA follows: TGTGCCAGCAGCTTAGGGACAGGGATCACCTACGAGCAGTACTTC. This sequence encodes CASSLGTGITYEQYF. Together with reference TRBV7-9 and TRBJ2-7, the CDR3 gives the full variable domain: DTGVSQNPRHKITKRGQNVTFRCDPISEHNRLYWYRQTLGQGPEFLTYFQNEAQLEKSRLLSDRFSAERPKGSFSTLEIQRTEQGDSAMYLCASSLGTGITYEQYFGPGTRLTVT.

J is TRBJ1-4 and V is TRBV30; 7 nucleotides line up with TRBD1. CDR3 length: 17 amino acids. J lost 4 bases, V lost 5 bases, and 16 bases had no gene match. The germline V gene has CDR1 GTSNPN and CDR2 SVGIG (reference sequence). CDR3 sequence (DNA): TGTGCCTGGCATGCGAACCGGGACAGAAGTTTTAATGAAAAACTGTTTTTT. The encoded protein is CAWHANRDRSFNEKLFF.

The chain links TRBV9 to TRBJ2-3; 7 nucleotides agree with TRBD2. V shed 0 bases, J shed 5 bases, and the junction held 9 bases outside the gene matches. Germline V gene data show CDR1 as SGDLS and CDR2 as YYNGEE. The CDR3 consists of 16 residues. The CDR3 DNA reads TGTGCCAGCAGCGTAGATCAAGCGGGAAAAAGAGATACGCAGTATTTT. Its translation is CASSVDQAGKRDTQYF.

The chain combines TRBV5-1 with TRBJ2-7; D possibly corresponds to TRBD2 (6 bases). V was clipped by 0 bases and J by 0 bases, with 10 bases between them. The CDR3 extends over 15 amino acids. The V gene's germline CDR1 is SGHRS and CDR2 YFSETQ. The DNA of the CDR3 is TGCGCCAGCAGCTTGGCCGGGAGCAGCTCCTACGAGCAGTACTTC. This gives the protein CASSLAGSSSYEQYF.